This T cell receptor (beta chain) is drawn from a study of T cell responses to AZD1222 COVID-19 vaccine. This table comes from immunoSEQ multiplex PCR, and its TCRdb copy is limited to in-frame clones, with some not included. The top ten clones hold under 1.1% of a sample with around 200,000 clones, approximately 92% of them seen once. Study results and caveats: Distributed over spike, vaccine-associated CD4 TCRs predominated at 160-218 and 743-854. The donor cohort was predominantly white British with a female majority, and clonal diversity may have been underestimated. Researchers took repertoire samples only after the peak T cell response had come.

The V segment lost 0 bases and the J segment 3 bases; nucleotides outside the gene matches: 9. The CDR3 has 17 amino acids. Germline values: CDR1 SGHRS, CDR2 YFSETQ. With respect to this clone: The antigen is undetermined.

Sample: peripheral blood, taken 28 days after the second dose of the MenACWY control vaccine. V gene TRBV5-1 combines with J gene TRBJ2-7; 10 nucleotides align to TRBD2. This TCR came from an adult who received the MenACWY meningococcal vaccine as a control. The CDR3 protein is CASSLGPLAGAGYEQYF. CDR3 DNA: TGCGCCAGCAGCTTGGGGCCCCTAGCGGGGGCAGGCTACGAGCAGTACTTC.